This T cell receptor beta chain derives from a study of T cell responses to AZD1222 COVID-19 vaccine. Whole-study results and caveats: Repertoire collection took place solely once the T cell response had peaked.

Only in-frame clones appear in the TCRdb table, and some are missing; sequencing was by immunoSEQ multiplex PCR. Of around 71,000 clones in the sample, 75% to 90% were seen once. About this clone itself: The antigen is not known.

The CDR3 totals 14 residues. V lost 7 bases and J lost 4, with 16 bases in between. Germline loops: CDR1 MDHEN, CDR2 SYDVKM. This sequence joins TRBV28 and TRBJ1-2, with a tentative D call TRBD1 (5 bases). Sample: peripheral blood, taken 28 days after the second AZD1222 dose. The clonotype comes from an adult who received the AZD1222 COVID-19 vaccine. In DNA, the CDR3 is TGTGCCAGCATAGGGTGGGACCGCATCTATGGCTACACCTTC. This sequence encodes CASIGWDRIYGYTF.